The T cell receptor (beta chain) under discussion was sequenced for a study of blood T cell repertoires in COVID-19. The wider study: Acute and convalescent COVID-19 specimens originated in the United States, Italy and Spain. Sources were T cells, B-cell-depleted T cells, or PBMCs; the material itself was cDNA or gDNA.

In the authors' workflow: Reference gene primer amplification gave nucleated cell count estimates. Clones were sequenced by immunoSEQ multiplex PCR, and TCRdb holds only the in-frame ones, with some missing. From that table come the V and J calls and clone size; the DNA was used to work out D and trimming. The data show 30,000 or so clones, with approximately 91% seen just once and approximately 9.6% held by the top ten. The sample taken for sequencing was peripheral blood. This sequence originates from a human donor with active COVID-19. The donor label of this sample is uncertain.

CDR3 in DNA: TGTGCCATCGCTAGCGGGAGGGGGGATACGCAGTATTTT. This sequence encodes CAIASGRGDTQYF. The chain uses TRBV10-3 and TRBJ2-3; 12 nucleotides agree with TRBD2. Trimming removed 8 bases from V and 6 bases from J; junction bases left unmatched: 3. Germline loops: CDR1 ENHRY, CDR2 SYGVKD. The CDR3 is made up of 13 amino acids.